The next 23 T cell receptor beta chains were all read from a single sample in a study of naive and memory T cell subsets. The beta constant-region primer was an equimolar mix of two oligonucleotides covering TRBC1 and TRBC2. Nested alpha and beta constant-region primers with the SP2 primer drove four PCR rounds on ligated cDNA. One entry per CDR3 protein results from TCRdb running MiXCR on the UMI-ligation and nested PCR reads. The data contain just over 80,000 distinct CDR3 sequences, 9% of them singletons. The specimen sequenced was naive CD8+ T cells from blood. The receptors stem from a human donor in good health.

The genes are TRBV28 and TRBJ2-2; 7 nucleotides match TRBD1. The length of the CDR3 is 14 residues. V was clipped by 5 bases and J by 5 bases; unmatched bases: 5. Germline values: CDR1 MDHEN, CDR2 SYDVKM. Written as DNA, the CDR3 is TGTGCCAGCAGTAGGACAGGTTGGACCGGGGAGCTGTTTTTT. Protein product: CASSRTGWTGELFF.

This clonotype was found many times. V and J are TRBV30 and TRBJ2-2, with 7 bases aligning to TRBD2. Germline V lookup: CDR1 GTSNPN, CDR2 SVGIG (reference sequence). The CDR3 runs 15 residues. The junction had 12 bases not matched to a gene; V was cut back by 5 bases and J by 6 bases. The CDR3 sequence: CAWGGVGTSAGELFF. The CDR3 DNA reads as TGTGCCTGGGGGGGGGTCGGTACATCAGCCGGGGAGCTGTTTTTT. The full variable domain, rest sourced from reference TRBV30 and TRBJ2-2, is SQTIHQWPATLVQPVGSPLSLECTVEGTSNPNLYWYRQAAGRGLQLLFYSVGIGQISSEVPQNLSASRPQDRQFILSSKKLLLSDSGFYLCAWGGVGTSAGELFFGEGSRLTVL.

In this sample, this clonotype turned up many times. This sequence joins TRBV20-1 and TRBJ2-4; TRBD2 matches 11 bases. The CDR3 length is 18 residues. J gave up 0 bases and V 3 bases, and 10 bases lay outside the gene matches. The germline gives CDR1 DFQATT, CDR2 SNEGSKA (reference sequence). The CDR3 nucleotides are TGCAGTGCTAGGGAATTTAGCGGGAGGGATCCAGCCAAAAACATTCAGTACTTC. It yields the protein CSAREFSGRDPAKNIQYF.

This clonotype was seen only a few times. The chain is built from TRBV25-1 and TRBJ2-7, with 8 nucleotides matching TRBD1. The CDR3 runs to 13 residues. Germline trimming cut 2 bases from V and 9 bases from J; bases unmatched to any gene: 6. The germline V gene has CDR1 MGHDK and CDR2 SYGVNS. The CDR3: CASSEPYGTGQYF. In DNA form, the CDR3 reads TGTGCCAGCAGTGAACCCTACGGGACAGGGCAGTACTTC.

This clonotype has ten or more counts. This chain connects TRBV2 to TRBJ1-2; D is unclear. Trimming removed 6 bases at V and 1 base at J, with 9 bases between. This CDR3 is 13 amino acids long. Per germline, CDR1 SNHLY and CDR2 FYNNEI. CDR3 sequence: CASRPQDNYGYTF. The CDR3 nucleotides are TGTGCCAGCAGGCCACAAGATAACTATGGCTACACCTTC.

The gene calls are TRBV6-2 or TRBV6-3 and TRBJ2-7; D gene unclear. Germline V gene sequence: CDR1 MNHEY, CDR2 SVGEGT. The CDR3 is 12 residues long. V lost 0 bases and J lost 7, with 7 bases in between. The CDR3 bases are TGTGCCAGCAGTTACTCAAACCTGGAGCAGTACTTC. It codes for CASSYSNLEQYF.

The chain joins TRBV12-3 or TRBV12-4 to TRBJ2-1; no clear D gene. The CDR3 is 11 residues long. Trimming left V 2 bases short and J 8 bases short, with 4 bases between. CDR3 DNA: TGTGCCAGCAGTTTATCGCATGAGCAGTTCTTC. Its protein product is CASSLSHEQFF.

This clonotype was counted at least ten times. The chain has TRBV24-1 and TRBJ2-3, with D perhaps matching TRBD1 or TRBD2 (5 bases each). V dropped 9 bases and J dropped 5 bases, with 20 bases sitting between them. The CDR3 runs 15 residues. CDR1 and CDR2 (germline): KGHDR, SFDVKD. The chain's CDR3 is CATPPVAGTGDTQYF. Here the CDR3 DNA reads TGTGCCACCCCCCCGGTCGCAGGGACGGGAGATACGCAGTATTTT.

The table lists this clonotype with many counts. This rearrangement joins TRBV3-1 to TRBJ2-2; tentatively, D is TRBD1 (6 bases). CDR1 and CDR2 from the germline V gene are LGHDT and YNNKEL (reference sequence). This CDR3 contains 17 residues. Trimming shortened V by 4 bases and J by 5 bases, and 20 bases separated the two germline ends. CDR3 loop: CASSPLRTGIGTGELFF. In DNA form, the CDR3 reads TGTGCCAGCAGCCCCCTACGTACAGGGATTGGGACCGGGGAGCTGTTTTTT.

This clonotype came up a few times. The V and J genes are TRBV20-1 and TRBJ2-1, with TRBD2 matching 8 bases. The V and J ends lost 6 bases and 3 bases, in that order; junction bases with no gene match: 10. The CDR3 is made up of 15 amino acids. Germline V gene sequence: CDR1 DFQATT, CDR2 SNEGSKA (reference sequence). The CDR3 protein is CSAPLLAESYNEQFF. The CDR3 bases are TGCAGTGCCCCCTTACTAGCGGAGAGCTACAATGAGCAGTTCTTC.

The chain combines TRBV14 with TRBJ1-1; D is uncertain. V shed 7 bases and J shed 0 bases, with 12 bases lying between them. The CDR3 is 14 amino acids. Looked up from germline, CDR1 is SGHDN and CDR2 is FVKESK. CDR3 nucleotide sequence: TGTGCCAGCAAACCCCTGGGTTTGAACACTGAAGCTTTCTTT. Translation gives CASKPLGLNTEAFF.

The chain carries TRBV2 and TRBJ2-1; 7 bases align to TRBD1. CDR3 length: 14 residues. V was pared by 10 bases and J by 0 bases, with 6 bases of the junction left unmatched. Per germline, CDR1 SNHLY and CDR2 FYNNEI. As DNA, the CDR3 is TGTGCCACAGAGGGGGCCGACTCCTACAATGAGCAGTTCTTC. Amino acids: CATEGADSYNEQFF.

This clonotype occurred a few times. The J gene is TRBJ2-5, the V gene TRBV28; D unclear. The CDR3 is 14 amino acids. Germline V CDR1 and CDR2: MDHEN, SYDVKM. Trimming cost V 2 bases and J 5 bases, with 12 bases left between them. CDR3 residues: CASSLVALWETQYF. The CDR3 DNA sequence: TGTGCCAGCAGTTTAGTCGCCCTATGGGAGACCCAGTACTTC.

The chain uses TRBV14 and TRBJ2-1, with 7 bases matching TRBD1. CDR1 and CDR2 from the germline V gene are SGHDN and FVKESK. Losses at the gene ends were 1 base for V and 6 bases for J; bases not matched to a gene: 3. This CDR3 comprises 14 residues. The CDR3 DNA is TGTGCCAGCAGCCAAGTCACAGGGGTCAATGAGCAGTTCTTC. Translating it yields CASSQVTGVNEQFF.

This clonotype was seen a handful of times. The chain is built from TRBV6-1 and TRBJ2-7, with D possibly matching TRBD2 (5 bases). V gave up 6 bases and J gave up 1 base, with 16 bases separating them. Germline CDR1 reads MNHNS; CDR2 reads SASEGT. The CDR3 runs 15 residues. The CDR3 bases are TGTGCCAGCAGGGTCGAAGCGGACGAATCCTACGAGCAGTACTTC. Translating gives CASRVEADESYEQYF.

This clonotype turned up a few times. CDR3 protein: CASSEGGGGYYEQYF. The CDR3 nucleotides read TGTGCCAGCAGTGAGGGGGGGGGTGGATACTACGAGCAGTACTTC. V and J are TRBV6-1 and TRBJ2-7; 7 bases are a match to TRBD2. The CDR3 extends over 15 amino acids. V lost 3 bases to trimming and J lost 3 bases; unmatched junction nucleotides: 8. CDR1 and CDR2 (germline): MNHNS, SASEGT.

J is TRBJ2-2 and V is TRBV13, with 7 bases matching TRBD1. V was pared by 3 bases and J by 7 bases, with 2 bases of the junction left unmatched. The CDR3 contains 13 residues. The V gene's germline CDR1 is PRHDT and CDR2 FYEKMQ (reference sequence). CDR3 nucleotides: TGTGCCAGCAGCTTCGGGACAGACGGGGAGCTGTTTTTT. Encoded protein: CASSFGTDGELFF.

The chain couples TRBV5-1 to TRBJ1-3; D is possibly TRBD1 (6 bases). Germline CDR1 and CDR2: SGHRS and YFSETQ. The CDR3 runs 16 residues. The V end lost 1 base, the J end lost 0 bases, and 11 bases lay between the germline ends. The CDR3 DNA follows: TGCGCCAGCAGCTTGTATGGGGACACCTCTGGAAACACCATATATTTT. It encodes CASSLYGDTSGNTIYF.

The rearrangement uses TRBV3-1 and TRBJ1-1; 7 bases agree with TRBD1. Per the germline V gene, CDR1 is LGHDT and CDR2 is YNNKEL (reference sequence). This CDR3 comprises 18 residues. Germline trimming cut 5 bases from V and 6 bases from J; bases unmatched to any gene: 21. The DNA for the CDR3 is TGTGCCAGCAGCAAACCTCCCCGGGAGGGGGCAAGTAGTGCTGAAGCTTTCTTT. This sequence encodes CASSKPPREGASSAEAFF.

The chain carries TRBV10-2 and TRBJ1-2; tentatively, D is TRBD1 (6 bases). Germline-derived CDR1 and CDR2 are WSHSY and SAAADI. V lost 7 bases to trimming and J lost 1 base, with 22 bases between them. This CDR3 has 17 residues. As DNA, the CDR3 is TGCGCCAGCACCCGACGTGTTCGGGACACAATTAACTATGGCTACACCTTC. Amino acid sequence: CASTRRVRDTINYGYTF.

This clonotype turned up a few times. The genes are TRBV7-8 and TRBJ1-1; the D gene is possibly TRBD1 (6 bases). Trimming took 3 bases from V and 4 from J, leaving 24 bases between them. Germline CDR1 is SGHVS and CDR2 is FQNEAQ. This CDR3 has 18 residues. The CDR3 nucleotides read TGTGCCAGCAGCTTGGAAATTGTCAGGGGAGGGTTAGGCACTGAAGCTTTCTTT. It codes for CASSLEIVRGGLGTEAFF.

V usage is TRBV4-1 and J usage is TRBJ1-5; no clear D. The CDR3 covers 14 residues. V lost 0 bases, J lost 2 bases, and 5 bases lay in between. Germline V gene sequence: CDR1 MGHRA, CDR2 YSYEKL. This chain's CDR3 is CASSQETGNQPQHF. The CDR3, as DNA: TGCGCCAGCAGCCAAGAAACGGGCAATCAGCCCCAGCATTTT.

This clonotype was detected many times. The chain carries TRBV7-6 and TRBJ2-1, with 7 bases that match TRBD2. This CDR3 region has 15 residues. V dropped 2 bases and J dropped 4; count of bases not matched to a gene: 5. Germline lookup yields CDR1 SGHVS and CDR2 FNYEAQ. CDR3 DNA: TGTGCCAGCAGCTTATATCGCGGGAGTTACAATGAGCAGTTCTTC. This codes for CASSLYRGSYNEQFF.